This T cell receptor (beta chain) was captured by sequencing in a study of CD8+CD57+ T cells in acquired aplastic anemia. Study at large: Mean yield of DNA from sorted CD4+ and CD8+ cells was 2.5 to 4 ug. Approximately 10 million reads were obtained on average for healthy donor CD4+ cells.

CDR3 and TCR beta VDJ profiling relied on genomic DNA as the template. TCRdb processed the reads anew with MiXCR; each CDR3 protein has one entry. This sample has hundreds of thousands of distinct CDR3 sequences; roughly 68% occur once, and the top ten carry less than 4%. CDR3 length: 13 amino acids. The trim removed 5 bases at V and 14 bases at J, leaving 13 bases unmatched. Germline assignment: CDR1 SGHTA and CDR2 FQGNSA. This clonotype has at least ten counts. The sequencing sample was made of sorted CD4+, CD8+, or CD8+CD57+ T cells (not recorded which) from PBMCs. The sequence came from a human donor in good health, serving as a control. The chain is built from TRBV7-2 and TRBJ1-2, with 8 bases matching TRBD1. The CDR3 spells CASSRQGRDRETF. CDR3 sequence (DNA): TGTGCCAGCAGCAGACAGGGGCGTGACAGGGAGACCTTC. Using reference TRBV7-2 and TRBJ1-2 for the parts outside the CDR3, the full variable domain is GAGVSQSPSNKVTEKGKDVELRCDPISGHTALYWYRQSLGQGLEFLIYFQGNSAPDKSGLPSDRFSAERTGGSVSTLTIQRTQQEDSAVYLCASSRQGRDRETFGSGTRLTVV.